The present T cell receptor (beta chain) was sequenced within a study of blood T cell repertoires in COVID-19. At the level of the study: Nucleic acid was either cDNA or gDNA, and it came from T cells, B-cell-depleted T cells, or PBMCs.

Repertoires were generated with immunoSEQ multiplex PCR, while TCRdb's copy carries only in-frame clones and drops some. Among about 120,000 clones listed, roughly nine tenths were seen once. The CDR3 runs to 13 residues. The germline V and J ends were trimmed by 0 bases and 5 bases, with 8 bases remaining between them. Germline lookup yields CDR1 SGHDT and CDR2 YYEEEE. Sequences were obtained from peripheral blood. The chain employs TRBV5-6 and TRBJ1-1, with unresolved D. This receptor was taken from a man between 65 and 85 years old with active or convalescent COVID-19. DNA of the CDR3: TGTGCCAGCAGCTTGGAGCGTGGTACTGAAGCTTTCTTT. Residues: CASSLERGTEAFF. Variable domain in full (rest from reference TRBV5-6 and TRBJ1-1): DAGVTQSPTHLIKTRGQQVTLRCSPKSGHDTVSWYQQALGQGPQFIFQYYEEEERQRGNFPDRFSGHQFPNYSSELNVNALLLGDSALYLCASSLERGTEAFFGQGTRLTVV.